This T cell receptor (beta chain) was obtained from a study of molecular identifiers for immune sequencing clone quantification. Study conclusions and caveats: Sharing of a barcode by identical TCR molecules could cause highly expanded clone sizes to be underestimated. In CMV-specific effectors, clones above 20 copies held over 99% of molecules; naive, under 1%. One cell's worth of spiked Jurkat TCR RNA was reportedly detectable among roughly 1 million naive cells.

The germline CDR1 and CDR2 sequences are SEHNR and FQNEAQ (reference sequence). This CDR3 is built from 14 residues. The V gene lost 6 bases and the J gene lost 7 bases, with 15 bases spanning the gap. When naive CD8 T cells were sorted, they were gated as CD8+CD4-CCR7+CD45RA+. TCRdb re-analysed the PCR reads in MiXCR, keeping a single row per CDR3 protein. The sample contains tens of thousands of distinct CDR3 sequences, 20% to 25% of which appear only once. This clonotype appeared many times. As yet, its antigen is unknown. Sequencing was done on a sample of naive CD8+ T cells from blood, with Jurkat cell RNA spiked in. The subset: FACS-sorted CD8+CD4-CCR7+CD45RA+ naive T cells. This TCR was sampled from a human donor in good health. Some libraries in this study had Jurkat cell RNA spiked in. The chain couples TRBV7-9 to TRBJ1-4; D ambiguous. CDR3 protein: CASSRTAFGEKLFF. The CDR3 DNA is TGTGCCAGCAGTCGAACGGCGTTTGGTGAAAAACTGTTTTTT.